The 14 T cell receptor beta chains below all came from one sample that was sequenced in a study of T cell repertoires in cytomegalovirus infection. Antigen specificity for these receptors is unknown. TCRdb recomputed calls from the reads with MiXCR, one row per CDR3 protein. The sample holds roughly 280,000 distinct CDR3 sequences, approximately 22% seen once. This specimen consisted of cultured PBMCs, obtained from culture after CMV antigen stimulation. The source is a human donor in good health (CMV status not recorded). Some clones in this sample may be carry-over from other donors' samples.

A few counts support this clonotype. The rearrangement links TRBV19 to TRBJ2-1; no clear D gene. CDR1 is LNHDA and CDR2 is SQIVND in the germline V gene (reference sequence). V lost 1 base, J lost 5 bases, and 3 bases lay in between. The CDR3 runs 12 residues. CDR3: CASSIGNNEQFF. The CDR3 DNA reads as TGTGCCAGTAGTATAGGCAACAATGAGCAGTTCTTC.

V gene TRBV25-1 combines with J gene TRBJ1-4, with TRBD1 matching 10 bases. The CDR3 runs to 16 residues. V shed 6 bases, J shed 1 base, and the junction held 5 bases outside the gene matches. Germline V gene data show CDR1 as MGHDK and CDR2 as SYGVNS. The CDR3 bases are TGTGCCAGCAGCCCCGACAGGGGGCTAACTAATGAAAAACTGTTTTTT. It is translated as CASSPDRGLTNEKLFF.

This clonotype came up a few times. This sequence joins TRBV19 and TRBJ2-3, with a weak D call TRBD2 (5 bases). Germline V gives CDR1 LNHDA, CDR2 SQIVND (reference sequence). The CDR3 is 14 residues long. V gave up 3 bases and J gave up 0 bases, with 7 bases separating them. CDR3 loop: CASSIRGSTDTQYF. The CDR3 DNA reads TGTGCCAGTAGTATTCGGGGTAGCACAGATACGCAGTATTTT. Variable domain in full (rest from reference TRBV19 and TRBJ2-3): DGGITQSPKYLFRKEGQNVTLSCEQNLNHDAMYWYRQDPGQGLRLIYYSQIVNDFQKGDIAEGYSVSREKKESFPLTVTSAQKNPTAFYLCASSIRGSTDTQYFGPGTRLTVL.

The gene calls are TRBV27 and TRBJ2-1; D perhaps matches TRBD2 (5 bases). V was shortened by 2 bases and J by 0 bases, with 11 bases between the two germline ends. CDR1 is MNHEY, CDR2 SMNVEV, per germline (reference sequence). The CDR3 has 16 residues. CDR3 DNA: TGTGCCAGCAGTTTAGCGGCCGGGGACTCCTACAATGAGCAGTTCTTC. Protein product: CASSLAAGDSYNEQFF.

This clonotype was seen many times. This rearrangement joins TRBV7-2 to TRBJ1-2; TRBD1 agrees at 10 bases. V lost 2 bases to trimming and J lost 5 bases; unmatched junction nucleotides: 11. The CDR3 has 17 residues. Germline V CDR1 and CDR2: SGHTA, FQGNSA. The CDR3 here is CASSLNPHRTGGYGYTF. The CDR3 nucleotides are TGTGCCAGCAGCTTAAATCCCCACCGGACAGGGGGGTATGGCTACACCTTC. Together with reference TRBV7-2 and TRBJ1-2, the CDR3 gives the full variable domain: GAGVSQSPSNKVTEKGKDVELRCDPISGHTALYWYRQSLGQGLEFLIYFQGNSAPDKSGLPSDRFSAERTGGSVSTLTIQRTQQEDSAVYLCASSLNPHRTGGYGYTFGSGTRLTVV.

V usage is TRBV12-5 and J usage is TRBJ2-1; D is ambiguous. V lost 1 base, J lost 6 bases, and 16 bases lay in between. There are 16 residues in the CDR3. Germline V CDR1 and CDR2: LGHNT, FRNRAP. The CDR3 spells CASGLDFPGRPNEQFF. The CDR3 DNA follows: TGTGCTAGTGGTTTGGACTTCCCGGGCCGCCCCAATGAGCAGTTCTTC.

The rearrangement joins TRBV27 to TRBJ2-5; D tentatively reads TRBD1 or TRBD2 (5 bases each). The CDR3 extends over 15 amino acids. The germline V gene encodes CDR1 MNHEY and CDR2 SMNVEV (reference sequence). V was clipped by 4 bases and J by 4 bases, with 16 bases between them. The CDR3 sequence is CASSSSPGRGETQYF. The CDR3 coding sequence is TGTGCCAGCAGTTCCTCTCCGGGACGCGGAGAGACCCAGTACTTC.

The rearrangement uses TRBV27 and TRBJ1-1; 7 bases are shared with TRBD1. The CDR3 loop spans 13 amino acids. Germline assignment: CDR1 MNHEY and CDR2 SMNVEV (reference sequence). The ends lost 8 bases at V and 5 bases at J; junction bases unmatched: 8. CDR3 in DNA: TGTGCCAGCGGGACAGAAATTTGGACTGAAGCTTTCTTT. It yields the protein CASGTEIWTEAFF.

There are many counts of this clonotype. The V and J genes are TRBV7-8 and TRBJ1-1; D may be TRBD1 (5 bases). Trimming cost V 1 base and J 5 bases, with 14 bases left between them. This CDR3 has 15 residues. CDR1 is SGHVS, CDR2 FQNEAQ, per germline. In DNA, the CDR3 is TGTGCCAGCAGCTTAGAGGAGGGGCGGTGGACTGAAGCTTTCTTT. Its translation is CASSLEEGRWTEAFF.

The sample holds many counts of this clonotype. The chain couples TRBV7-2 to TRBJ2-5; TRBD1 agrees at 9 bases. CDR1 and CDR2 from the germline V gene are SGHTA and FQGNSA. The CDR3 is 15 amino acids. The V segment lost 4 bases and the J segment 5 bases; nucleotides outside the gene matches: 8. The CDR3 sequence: CASSSLQGARETQYF. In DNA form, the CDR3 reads TGTGCCAGCAGCTCATTACAGGGGGCGCGCGAGACCCAGTACTTC.

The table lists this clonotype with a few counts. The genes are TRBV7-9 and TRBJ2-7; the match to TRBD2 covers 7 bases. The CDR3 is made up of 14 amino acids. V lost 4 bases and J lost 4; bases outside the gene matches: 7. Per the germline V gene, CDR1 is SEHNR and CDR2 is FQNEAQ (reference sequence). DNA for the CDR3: TGTGCCAGCAGCTATGGCGGGAGTTTTTACGAGCAGTACGTC. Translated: CASSYGGSFYEQYV.

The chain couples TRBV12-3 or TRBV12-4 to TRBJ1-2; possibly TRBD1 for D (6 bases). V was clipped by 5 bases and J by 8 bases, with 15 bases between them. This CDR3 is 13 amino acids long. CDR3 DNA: TGTGCCAGCAGTCCCCAGACAGGATTAGGCTACACCTTC. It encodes CASSPQTGLGYTF.

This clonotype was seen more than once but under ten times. CDR3 sequence reads: CASTRHLADNEQFF. Written as DNA, the CDR3 is TGTGCCAGCACCAGACACCTAGCGGACAATGAGCAGTTCTTC. J is TRBJ2-1 and V is TRBV6-2 or TRBV6-3; 7 bases are a match to TRBD2. Looked up from germline, CDR1 is MNHEY and CDR2 is SVGEGT. This CDR3 spans 14 amino acids. V dropped 7 bases and J dropped 5; count of bases not matched to a gene: 8.

CDR3 in DNA: TGTGCCACCTGGACTAGCGGGACACACAATGAGCAGTTCTTC. Translated: CATWTSGTHNEQFF. This chain uses TRBV15 with TRBJ2-1, with 12 bases identical to TRBD2. Germline lookup yields CDR1 LNHNV and CDR2 YYDKDF (reference sequence). Trimming at V came to 8 bases and at J to 5 bases, leaving 4 bases not matched to a gene. The CDR3 runs to 14 residues.